This T cell receptor (beta chain) was obtained from a study of CD8 T cells in ankylosing spondylitis. Broader study findings: CD8+ by phenotype, disease-linked clones were relatively rare in peripheral blood. Made up of eight highly homologous variants, a TCR beta motif appeared characteristic of ankylosing spondylitis blood.

On this clonotype itself: Its antigen is undetermined.

The V end was cut by 4 bases, the J end by 4 bases, with 13 bases between. From germline, CDR1 is GTSNPN and CDR2 SVGIG (reference sequence). This CDR3 has 14 amino acids. TCRdb itself ran the 5' RACE reads through MiXCR, one entry per CDR3 protein. The sample consists of about 480,000 distinct CDR3 sequences, over 15% of them appearing once. This rearrangement joins TRBV30 to TRBJ2-2; D is uncertain. Sequencing was performed on blood, either unsorted or a sorted T cell fraction (not recorded which). The clonotype originates from a male donor with ankylosing spondylitis. CDR3 sequence (DNA): TGTGCCTGGAATCGGGTTAGCAGCACCGGGGAGCTGTTTTTT. Its protein is CAWNRVSSTGELFF.